This T cell receptor beta chain is from a study of shared clonotypes between healthy human individuals (dated by TCRdb to the early 2020s). Regarding the complete study: The cohort included three men and a couple of women between 18 and 49 years of age. Leukapheresis yielded between about 0.85 and 10 billion PBMCs per donor. Different laboratories and diverse techniques were used to prepare libraries and sequence TCR repertoires, to increase sequencing depth and limit assay-specific biases. For each donor, CD4 naive and CD4 memory were each given three plates, CD8 naive was given two plates, and CD8 memory was given one plate. The study deeply sequenced blood TCR repertoires of roughly five healthy adults to estimate repertoire size and the extent of clonotype sharing between individuals.

CD8 naive samples were obtained by positive selection for CCR7 among CD45RO-negative cells, yielding a CD45RA+CCR7+ population from which TemRA cells were excluded. Healthy HIV-negative adults with no recently reported acute infections or vaccinations were included as donors. All donors were Caucasian adults living in Nashville, Tennessee, USA. Blood was collected by leukapheresis, and PBMCs were isolated by Ficoll-Histopaque density gradient centrifugation and then cryopreserved in liquid nitrogen vapor phase. Purity and quantity of every magnetically sorted T cell population were checked by analytical flow cytometry. Each sorted fraction had its genomic DNA isolated and then quantified by UV absorbance on a Nanodrop 2000c. A word on this clone: Which antigen it targets is not known. Qualities for individual bases were not recorded, and no much larger clone is one base off. Distinct nucleotide sequences in the sample also encode this CDR3.

Trimming at the junction amounts to 1 base on V and 7 bases on J, and the germline ends lie 11 bases apart. The CDR3, from cysteine to phenylalanine, totals 14 residues. Of all the DNA, just the CDR3 is kept, 42 bases in frame from base 1. Per the germline V gene, MDHEN is the CDR1 and SYDVKM is the CDR2. Using the deep immunoSEQ assay, multiplex PCR amplified TCR CDR3 regions from genomic DNA. For each cell subset, the extracted genomic DNA was distributed evenly across all wells of several immunoSEQ 96-well plates, and each plate served as one replicate. Each replicate PCR for sorted subsets received approximately 220 ng genomic DNA, equal to 30,000 or so T cell genomes. The purified libraries were quantified using a Qubit 3.0 fluorometer, sized with a Bioanalyzer 2100, and then quantified again using the KAPA Library Quantification kit. Each immunoSEQ 96-well plate was sequenced on its own single-read 150-cycle Illumina NextSeq 550 flow cell. The study's processing was this. Because the immunoSEQ output held only junctional sequences and lacked quality scores, the filtering could not match the filtering applied to full-length reads. To assign V/J genes and CDR3, sequences were annotated against IMGT germline references using PyIR, a Python wrapper for IgBLAST v1.9. Any read was removed if the V/J assignment was weak (E-value above 1e-6), the CDR3 was missing, or the read contained stop codons, out-of-frame junctions, or ambiguous translated residues. V3J clonotypes were defined as sequences sharing an identical inferred V gene, J gene, and CDR3 amino acid sequence. The percentage overlap between two repertoires was calculated by dividing the number of shared unique clonotypes by the size of the smaller repertoire. Repertoire richness was assessed with RTK rarefaction, the Chao1 estimator, and Recon v2.1 estimates of unobserved clonotypes. For all TCRbeta clonotypes obtained by the gDNA method from several donors, generation probabilities were computed with OLGA. In its TCRdb copy, this immuneACCESS table keeps in-frame sequences only and misses some clones. Where compared with another copy, unresolved V genes explain less than half of these, and the others have no known cause. The V and J calls and clone size come from that table; D and trimming were worked out from the DNA. This sample is represented by roughly 2 million clones; approximately 95% of them were singletons. The ten largest clones take up around 1.1% of the sample.

Study-level results and caveats: When a handful of donors were compared, the shared fraction of clonotypes was 5% to 6.5% for naive CD4, 3.5% for naive CD8, more than 2% for memory CD4, and 0.35% to 0.4% for memory CD8. Larger estimated clonotype richness was generally found for naive subsets than for memory subsets. Only blood was sampled, and tissue TCR repertoires likely differ from those in blood. Clonotypes shared by all four sorted-subset donors showed higher generation probabilities than non-shared clonotypes. Rarefaction of sorted-subset datasets indicated incomplete sequencing despite the large sequencing depth. Based on pairwise subsampling, the degree of clonotype sharing among donors was expected to be affected by sequencing depth. The genetic and exposure-history diversity represented was limited by the small number of donors.

This TCR came from a man aged 18 to 35 in good health. The chain employs TRBV28 and TRBJ1-5; TRBD1 might be the D gene, on 5 matching bases. The sample was naive CD8+ T cells sorted from blood. The cell subset or site label of this sample denotes: CD45RA+CCR7+. Here is the DNA: TGTGCCAGCAGTTTATTGGGGCTGGGACAGCCCCAGCATTTT. Translated, this gives CASSLLGLGQPQHF.